The next 9 T cell receptor beta chains were all read from a single sample in a study of Graves' ophthalmopathy and Graves' hyperthyroidism. RNA transcripts were the template, and TCR beta CDR3 regions were amplified from them. The library came from an HTBI-primed first-round RT-PCR and a second-round multiplex PCR. One entry per CDR3 protein, called by TCRdb with MiXCR from the multiplex PCR reads. Of 45,000 to 60,000 distinct CDR3 sequences in the sample, roughly 46% were seen once. The sequenced sample was peripheral blood. The receptor set was obtained from an adult woman with Graves' ophthalmopathy.

The rearrangement uses TRBV4-2 and TRBJ2-3; either TRBD1 or TRBD2 may supply D (5 bases each). Germline V gene sequence: CDR1 LGHNA, CDR2 YNFKEQ. The V end was cut by 4 bases, the J end by 11 bases, with 13 bases between. This CDR3 has 12 residues. CDR3 loop: CASSLTDGGQYF. The CDR3, as DNA: TGTGCCAGCAGCCTGACGGATGGGGGGCAGTATTTT.

There are many counts of this clonotype. V gene TRBV6-1 combines with J gene TRBJ2-3, with TRBD2 as a possible D gene (6 bases). Trimming cost V 7 bases and J 0 bases, with 14 bases left between them. This CDR3 contains 15 residues. CDR1 is MNHNS, CDR2 SASEGT, per germline. CDR3 sequence: CASKLLASSTDTQYF. CDR3 bases: TGTGCCAGCAAATTACTAGCTTCTAGCACAGATACGCAGTATTTT.

This chain connects TRBV24-1 to TRBJ1-5; 7 bases map to TRBD1. Germline CDR1 KGHDR, CDR2 SFDVKD. The CDR3 runs to 19 residues. V shed 4 bases, J shed 1 base, and the junction held 15 bases outside the gene matches. The CDR3 DNA reads as TGTGCCACCAGTGACGCAGGGGACAGTTTCCATCACAGCAATCAGCCCCAGCATTTT. Its protein product is CATSDAGDSFHHSNQPQHF.

The chain couples TRBV12-3 or TRBV12-4 to TRBJ2-3; D ambiguous. The CDR3 spans 14 residues. V gave up 1 base and J gave up 11 bases, with 16 bases separating them. CDR3 loop: CASSLEGVVTGQYF. CDR3 in DNA: TGTGCCAGCAGTTTAGAGGGTGTCGTGACCGGGCAGTATTTT.

This clonotype occurred many times. The chain couples TRBV4-3 to TRBJ2-2; D is unresolved. Germline CDR1 LGHNA, CDR2 YSLEER. CDR3 length equals 13 residues. The V and J ends lost 0 bases and 3 bases respectively, with 2 bases between them. The CDR3 DNA follows: TGCGCCAGCAGCCAAGACTACACCGGGGAGCTGTTTTTT. Translated: CASSQDYTGELFF.

This chain joins TRBV12-3 or TRBV12-4 and TRBJ1-4; no definite D call. V lost 1 base and J 15 bases, leaving 9 bases between the germline ends. This CDR3 is 11 amino acids long. CDR3 loop: CASSLGSGVFF. CDR3 DNA sequence: TGTGCCAGCAGTTTAGGTAGCGGGGTGTTTTTT.

In its sample, this clonotype was seen many times. V gene TRBV6-1 combines with J gene TRBJ1-5, with D tentatively TRBD1 (5 bases). Germline assignment: CDR1 MNHNS and CDR2 SASEGT. V lost 3 bases and J lost 7, with 13 bases in between. The CDR3 loop spans 14 amino acids. DNA of the CDR3: TGTGCCAGCAGTGAGGGGGTGTTTGGGCAGCCCCAGCATTTT. It translates to CASSEGVFGQPQHF.

Worth noting for this clonotype: The conserved phenylalanine or tryptophan normally closing the CDR3 is absent here, so this likely arose from a read error. The chain links TRBV30 to TRBJ1-5; no reliable D call. Trimming removed 4 bases at V and 4 bases at J, with 8 bases between. This CDR3 region has 12 residues. Looked up from germline, CDR1 is GTSNPN and CDR2 is SVGIG (reference sequence). CDR3 bases: TGTGCCTGGAACCAGGTTAATCAGCCCCAGCATCTT. Translated, it gives CAWNQVNQPQHL.

With regard to this clonotype: This CDR3 fails to terminate in the conserved phenylalanine or tryptophan, so it likely reflects a read error. The DNA is left out, because the CDR3 cannot be placed on it with certainty; the CDR3 is given as TCRdb lists it. The chain combines TRBV7-9 with TRBJ2-3; the table's D call, TRBD1, has no DNA check behind it. From its first to its last residue, the CDR3 has 10 amino acids. CDR1 is SEHNR, CDR2 FQNEAQ, per germline (reference sequence). This chain's CDR3 is CASSFRDRSY.